This TCR beta chain derives from a study of blood T cells in healthy people across ages. Concerning this clonotype: Antigen: not known.

The authors ran a second PCR of roughly 6 to 12 cycles using a sample-barcoded 5' primer and a J-beta primer mix. In TCRdb, the 5' RACE reads were re-called with MiXCR into one record per CDR3 protein. The table has roughly 800,000 distinct CDR3 sequences, 53% seen once. Notes on the study in general: More naive CD4+ cells and higher diversity were found in long-lived than in aged donors.

J lost 6 bases, V lost 4 bases, and 2 bases had no gene match. Per the germline V gene, CDR1 is SQVTM and CDR2 is ANQGSEA. The CDR3 is 14 amino acids. Sequencing was done on a sample of blood. This TCR came from an elderly man in good health. This rearrangement joins TRBV29-1 to TRBJ2-2; 13 positions agree with TRBD2. In DNA, the CDR3 is TGCAGCGTTGGGGGACTAGCGGGATCCGGGGAGCTGTTTTTT. Its protein product is CSVGGLAGSGELFF.